There are many counts of the clone carrying this TCR beta chain. Amplification of TCR beta CDR3 regions was performed using RNA transcripts as template. The TCR CDR3 first-round RT-PCR relied on the HTBI primer set. TCRdb used MiXCR to reprocess the multiplex PCR reads, holding one entry per CDR3 protein. The repertoire includes about 400,000 distinct CDR3 sequences, around 14% of them detected once, and over 25% sits in the top ten. The sample belongs to a study of T cells in Graves' hyperthyroidism and ophthalmopathy. Study summary: Blood from the periphery was taken at initial diagnosis, before any treatment.

Hyperthyroidism in the patients, aged 18 to 65, was newly diagnosed and under 2 months in duration. A patient was excluded if there was uncontrolled infection, other autoimmune disease, pregnancy or lactation. In making diagnoses, clinical symptoms, serum thyroxine and TRAb, thyroid ultrasound and orbital computed tomography were all used. With 4 bases removed from V and 2 bases from J, the gap between germline ends came to 15 bases. CDR3 length equals 15 residues. Germline V CDR1 and CDR2: SGHAT, FQNNGV. This sequence originates from a woman in her twenties or thirties with Graves' hyperthyroidism. The chain uses TRBV11-2 and TRBJ2-7; D remains ambiguous. The specimen sequenced was blood. The CDR3 reads CASSSLMGKTYEQYF. CDR3 nucleotides: TGTGCCAGCAGCTCTTTGATGGGGAAAACCTACGAGCAGTACTTC.